The rows below give T cell receptor beta chains drawn from one sample of a study of vaccination and CD4 T cells after COVID-19. Their specific antigens are unknown. TCRdb ran MiXCR on the PCR reads and lists one entry per CDR3 protein. The sample includes about 26,000 distinct CDR3 sequences, about three fifths of them seen just once. The sequencing input was CD4+ T cells from blood, cultured in vitro. The receptors originated from a human donor who had recovered from COVID-19. The CDR3 runs from the conserved cysteine through the conserved F or W. Where a row states a size, it is once, few, many or the class of an expanded clone; other rows omit it.

>-|TRBJ1-3|TRBV6-1
CASSEARSGNTIYF
>-|TRBJ1-2|TRBV28
CASSLSNYGYTF
>once|TRBJ1-6|TRBV19
CASSPWARGAPLHF
>-|TRBJ1-1|TRBV5-1
CASSRGDGNTEAFF
>-|TRBJ2-3|TRBV20-1
CSAPPDFIPHTTDTQYF
>-|TRBJ1-2|TRBV20-1
CSARVQGADGYTF
>-|TRBJ1-1|TRBV28
CASSTPLGQRAEAFF
>-|TRBJ2-5|TRBV6-5
CASSYSIRGAETQYF
>-|TRBJ2-1|TRBV7-2
CASSLGTSGVNEQFF
>once|TRBJ2-7|TRBV28
CASSLSNAGILTYEQYF
>-|TRBJ1-2|TRBV10-3
CAITDSTKDGYTF
>-|TRBJ1-1|TRBV6-1
CASSPTLMNTEAFF
>-|TRBJ2-5|TRBV2
CASSVSGGQETQYF
>-|TRBJ2-7|TRBV10-1
CASSPGLLGQYF
>-|TRBJ1-6|TRBV20-1
CSAREGSSYNSPLHF
>-|TRBJ1-1|TRBV28
CASSRQGGTEAFF
>-|TRBJ1-2|TRBV19
CASSRGDRGSANYGHTF
>-|TRBJ2-5|TRBV30
CAWRAPYQETQYF
>-|TRBJ2-7|TRBV19
CASKSRGSAHYEQYF
>-|TRBJ1-2|TRBV18
CASSNGPGQGSNYGYTF
>-|TRBJ1-1|TRBV10-3
CAIHYPNNTGTGAPTEAFF
>once|TRBJ1-6|TRBV2
CARNGGRTHNSPLHF
>-|TRBJ2-3|TRBV20-1
CSASGGSAFTDTQYF
>-|TRBJ1-1|TRBV7-9
CASSSPTVRTTEAFF
>-|TRBJ2-3|TRBV12-3/TRBV12-4
CASTPRASTDTQYF
>-|TRBJ1-1|TRBV28
CASSELLWGGTEAFF
>-|TRBJ2-2|TRBV6-5
CASSYEGGRELFF
>-|TRBJ2-7|TRBV19
CASSSKLAGVPQYF
>few|TRBJ1-1|TRBV6-2/TRBV6-3
CASKGTTNTEAFF
>few|TRBJ2-7|TRBV7-2
CASSERQVSYEQYF
>-|TRBJ2-7|TRBV7-2
CASSRGLAGGWEQYF
>once|TRBJ2-3|TRBV6-1
CASSRDTSTDTQYF
>-|TRBJ2-1|TRBV19
CASSIPGQVRNEQFF
>-|TRBJ1-3|TRBV6-1
CASSAGLRSGNTIYF